This T cell receptor beta chain was documented in a study of shared clonotypes between healthy human individuals. The study's findings and limits: Depth was large, yet rarefaction showed that sorted-subset sequencing was incomplete. Unshared clonotypes carried lower generation probabilities than those common to all four donors.

As concerns this clone: Its target is unknown.

From germline, CDR1 is MGHRA and CDR2 YSYEKL. Trimming took off 0 bases at V and 1 base at J, with 11 bases between the two ends. The CDR3 covers 16 residues. Naivety among CD8 cells was defined by CD45RO negativity and positive CCR7 selection, thereby excluding terminally differentiated effector memory CD45RA+ cells. The assay was immunoSEQ multiplex PCR, and TCRdb's table has in-frame clones only and misses some. The sample gives about 580,000 clones, about 98% of which show up once; more than 0.3% is in the top ten. The sequencing sample was made of naive CD8+ T cells sorted from blood. The rearrangement uses TRBV4-1 and TRBJ2-3; a possible D gene is TRBD1 (5 bases). The sequence was collected from a man younger than 45 in good health. CDR3 nucleotide sequence: TGCGCCAGCAGCCAAGAAGTAACACAGGGCACAGATACGCAGTATTTT. Translation: CASSQEVTQGTDTQYF.